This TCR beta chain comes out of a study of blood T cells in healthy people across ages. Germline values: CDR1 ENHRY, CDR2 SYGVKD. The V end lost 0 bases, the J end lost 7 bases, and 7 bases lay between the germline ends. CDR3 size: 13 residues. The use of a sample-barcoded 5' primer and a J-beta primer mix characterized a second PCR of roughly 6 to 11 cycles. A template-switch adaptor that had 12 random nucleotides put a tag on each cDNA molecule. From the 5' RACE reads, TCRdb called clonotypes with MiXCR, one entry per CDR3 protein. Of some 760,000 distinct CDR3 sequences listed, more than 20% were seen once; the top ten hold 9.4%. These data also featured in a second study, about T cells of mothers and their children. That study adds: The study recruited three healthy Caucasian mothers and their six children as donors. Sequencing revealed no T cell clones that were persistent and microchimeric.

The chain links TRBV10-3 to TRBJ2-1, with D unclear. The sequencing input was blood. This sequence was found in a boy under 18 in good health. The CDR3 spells CAISESWGNEQFF. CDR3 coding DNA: TGTGCCATCAGTGAGTCGTGGGGAAATGAGCAGTTCTTC.